Listed below are T cell receptor beta chains from one sample, sequenced in a study of T cells in localized non-small cell lung cancer. The method was immunoSEQ multiplex PCR; TCRdb's version includes in-frame clones alone and lacks a portion of them. The data show a few hundred clones, 15% to 18% seen once. The source was lung tumor tissue, collected before any cancer treatment. All receptors derive from a man between 35 and 75 years old with stage III squamous cell lung carcinoma. CDR3s include the opening cysteine and the closing phenylalanine or tryptophan. Fields, in order: V gene, J gene, clone size, D gene, CDR3 DNA, CDR3 protein. D genes are given only for firm matches. Some rows mark clone size as missing; the rest say once, few, many or name a class of expanded clone.

V gene: TRBV11-3; J gene: TRBJ2-3; clone size: medium-sized; D gene: -; CDR3 DNA: TGTGCCAGCGCCGGGGGGCCAGCTAGCACAGATACGCAGTATTTT; CDR3 protein: CASAGGPASTDTQYF
V gene: TRBV5-1; J gene: TRBJ1-5; clone size: -; D gene: -; CDR3 DNA: TGCGCCAGCAGCTTGGAAGGGTTTAGCAATCAGCCCCAGCATTTT; CDR3 protein: CASSLEGFSNQPQHF
V gene: TRBV11-3; J gene: TRBJ2-3; clone size: few; D gene: -; CDR3 DNA: TGTGCCAGCAGCCATGAAAGGGGGGGAAGCACAGATACGCAGTATTTT; CDR3 protein: CASSHERGGSTDTQYF
V gene: TRBV28; J gene: TRBJ1-1; clone size: few; D gene: TRBD1; CDR3 DNA: TGTGCCAGCAGTTTGTACAGGGGCGCTACTGAAGCTTTCTTT; CDR3 protein: CASSLYRGATEAFF
V gene: TRBV5-1; J gene: TRBJ2-3; clone size: few; D gene: TRBD2; CDR3 DNA: TGCGCCAGCAGCTTGGTTCTAGCGGGGGGAACAGATACGCAGTATTTT; CDR3 protein: CASSLVLAGGTDTQYF
V gene: TRBV10-1; J gene: TRBJ2-5; clone size: -; D gene: -; CDR3 DNA: TGCGCCAGCAGTGAGAGCTACCAAGAGACCCAGTACTTC; CDR3 protein: CASSESYQETQYF
V gene: TRBV11-3; J gene: TRBJ1-6; clone size: -; D gene: -; CDR3 DNA: TGTGCCAGCAGCCTGAGTACAGGGATCAATTCACCCCTCCACTTT; CDR3 protein: CASSLSTGINSPLHF
V gene: TRBV28; J gene: TRBJ2-7; clone size: -; D gene: TRBD1; CDR3 DNA: TGTGCCAGCATCAAGGGACAGGGATCCTACGAGCAGTACTTC; CDR3 protein: CASIKGQGSYEQYF
V gene: TRBV6-8; J gene: TRBJ2-7; clone size: few; D gene: -; CDR3 DNA: TGTGCCAGCAGTTATAGAAGGGGATCCTACGAGCAGTACTTC; CDR3 protein: CASSYRRGSYEQYF
V gene: TRBV11-3; J gene: TRBJ2-2; clone size: large; D gene: TRBD2; CDR3 DNA: TGTGCCAGCAGCTTCCGACTAGCGGGGGGTTTAGAAACCGGGGAGCTGTTTTTT; CDR3 protein: CASSFRLAGGLETGELFF
V gene: TRBV9; J gene: TRBJ1-2; clone size: -; D gene: -; CDR3 DNA: TGTGCCAGCAGCGCAAGAGGGCGAAACGTTTATGGCTACACCTTC; CDR3 protein: CASSARGRNVYGYTF
V gene: TRBV6-8; J gene: TRBJ1-5; clone size: few; D gene: TRBD1; CDR3 DNA: TGTGCCATCGGGACAGGAGATAGCAATCAGCCCCAGCATTTT; CDR3 protein: CAIGTGDSNQPQHF
V gene: TRBV6-8; J gene: TRBJ2-2; clone size: few; D gene: -; CDR3 DNA: TGTGCCAGCAGCAATCCAGGGGGGCACACCGGGGAGCTGTTTTTT; CDR3 protein: CASSNPGGHTGELFF
V gene: TRBV6-8; J gene: TRBJ1-6; clone size: -; D gene: -; CDR3 DNA: TGTGCCAGCAGCCCAGATAACGGGGGGCCGGGTTCACCCCTCCACTTT; CDR3 protein: CASSPDNGGPGSPLHF
V gene: TRBV9; J gene: TRBJ2-4; clone size: few; D gene: TRBD2; CDR3 DNA: TGTGCCAGCAGCTCGCCGGGGGGCATTCAGTACTTC; CDR3 protein: CASSSPGGIQYF
V gene: TRBV23-1; J gene: TRBJ1-1; clone size: -; D gene: -; CDR3 DNA: TGCGCCAGCAGCTTAGGGGCAGCCCTTGAAGCTTTCTTT; CDR3 protein: CASSLGAALEAFF
V gene: TRBV9; J gene: TRBJ2-7; clone size: -; D gene: -; CDR3 DNA: TGTGCCAGCAGCGTAGGGGCCAGGGACGAGCAGTACTTC; CDR3 protein: CASSVGARDEQYF
V gene: TRBV7-2; J gene: TRBJ2-1; clone size: large; D gene: TRBD2; CDR3 DNA: TGTGCCAGCAGCCCGGCGGGGGGCGTTGAGCAGTTCTTC; CDR3 protein: CASSPAGGVEQFF
V gene: TRBV19; J gene: TRBJ2-3; clone size: -; D gene: TRBD2; CDR3 DNA: TGTGCCAGTAAGGGGGGACTAGCCCCCACAGATACGCAGTATTTT; CDR3 protein: CASKGGLAPTDTQYF
V gene: TRBV6-8; J gene: TRBJ1-6; clone size: -; D gene: -; CDR3 DNA: TGTGCCAGCAGGTCCCAGGGAGATAATTCACCCCTCCACTTT; CDR3 protein: CASRSQGDNSPLHF
V gene: TRBV19; J gene: TRBJ1-2; clone size: -; D gene: TRBD1; CDR3 DNA: TGTGCCAGCCTACCGGGACAGGGTGGTGGATACTATGGCTACACCTTC; CDR3 protein: CASLPGQGGGYYGYTF
V gene: TRBV10-2; J gene: TRBJ2-3; clone size: -; D gene: -; CDR3 DNA: TGCGCCAGCAGTGATCGTTCTAGAGAAGGGATGGATACGCAGTATTTT; CDR3 protein: CASSDRSREGMDTQYF
V gene: TRBV6-1; J gene: TRBJ1-1; clone size: few; D gene: -; CDR3 DNA: TGTGCCAGCAGTGAAGCAGCTGGGGGTGGCACTGAAGCTTTCTTT; CDR3 protein: CASSEAAGGGTEAFF
V gene: TRBV28; J gene: TRBJ1-3; clone size: few; D gene: -; CDR3 DNA: TGTGCCAGCAGCCCCCCGGACAGTTTTATTTCGAACACCATATATTTT; CDR3 protein: CASSPPDSFISNTIYF